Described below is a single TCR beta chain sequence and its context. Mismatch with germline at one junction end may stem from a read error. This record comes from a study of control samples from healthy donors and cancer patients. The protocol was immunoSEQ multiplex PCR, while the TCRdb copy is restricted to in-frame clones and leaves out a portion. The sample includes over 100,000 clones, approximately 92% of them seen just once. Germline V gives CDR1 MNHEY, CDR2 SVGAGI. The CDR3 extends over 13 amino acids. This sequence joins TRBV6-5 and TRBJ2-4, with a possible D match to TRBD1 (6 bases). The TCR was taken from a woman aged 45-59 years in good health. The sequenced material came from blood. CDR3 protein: CASRDRSKNIQYF. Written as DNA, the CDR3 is TGTGCCAGCAGAGACAGGTCCAAGAACATTCAGTACTTC.